One and the same sample provided the 32 T cell receptor beta chains below, sequenced in a study of blood T cell repertoires in COVID-19. Sequencing used immunoSEQ multiplex PCR; TCRdb keeps in-frame clones, though not all of them. This table holds more than 85,000 clones, approximately 90% found once. Specimen: peripheral blood. These receptors all stem from an elderly woman with acute or convalescent COVID-19.

The genes are TRBV5-1 and TRBJ1-1; D is unclear. The CDR3 totals 13 residues. Germline V lookup: CDR1 SGHRS, CDR2 YFSETQ. The V end was cut by 2 bases, the J end by 7 bases, with 12 bases between. The CDR3 coding sequence is TGCGCCAGCAGCTTTGATGACACCGGTGAAGCTTTCTTT. Its protein is CASSFDDTGEAFF.

The chain links TRBV7-3 to TRBJ2-3; possible D gene TRBD2, 6 bases. Deletions cut 2 bases from V and 0 bases from J, with 9 bases between. CDR3 length: 15 amino acids. Germline V CDR1 and CDR2: SGHTA, FQGTGA. The CDR3 reads CASSLGSGSTDTQYF. For the CDR3, the DNA is TGTGCCAGCAGCTTAGGTAGCGGTAGCACAGATACGCAGTATTTT.

V usage is TRBV19 and J usage is TRBJ1-5; 7 nucleotides agree with TRBD1. CDR1 LNHDA and CDR2 SQIVND come from the germline V gene (reference sequence). This CDR3 has 17 amino acids. The J segment lost 2 bases and the V segment lost 7 bases, leaving 14 bases of the junction unmatched. As DNA, the CDR3 is TGTGCCAGTAATCCGACAGGGCACCATTGGGGCAATCAGCCCCAGCATTTT. The encoded protein is CASNPTGHHWGNQPQHF.

V usage is TRBV15 and J usage is TRBJ2-1, with TRBD2 matching 12 bases. Germline CDR1 reads LNHNV; CDR2 reads YYDKDF (reference sequence). This CDR3 contains 16 residues. Losses at the gene ends were 0 bases for V and 9 bases for J; bases not matched to a gene: 6. The CDR3 reads CATSRDLGLAGGEQFF. The CDR3 nucleotides read TGTGCCACCAGCAGAGACCTGGGACTAGCGGGCGGTGAGCAGTTCTTC.

This sequence joins TRBV18 and TRBJ1-2; perhaps TRBD1 as D (6 bases). V was pared by 3 bases and J by 4 bases, with 9 bases between. CDR3 length: 13 residues. Germline CDR1 is KGHSH and CDR2 is LQKENI. DNA for the CDR3: TGTGCCAGCTCACCGGACAGACCCTATGGCTACACCTTC. It translates to CASSPDRPYGYTF.

This chain joins TRBV9 and TRBJ1-5; TRBD1 agrees at 8 bases. Trimming took 3 bases from V and 7 from J; bases not matched to a gene: 9. This CDR3 comprises 15 residues. Per the germline V gene, CDR1 is SGDLS and CDR2 is YYNGEE. CDR3 amino acids: CASSAKTGDGQPQHF. The CDR3, as DNA: TGTGCCAGCAGCGCCAAGACAGGGGATGGGCAGCCCCAGCATTTT.

The V call is TRBV6-1, the J call TRBJ1-5; 8 positions agree with TRBD1. V was clipped by 6 bases and J by 0 bases; unmatched bases: 7. The CDR3 spans 16 residues. CDR1 is MNHNS, CDR2 SASEGT, per germline. CDR3 protein: CASRERTGTSNQPQHF. In DNA, the CDR3 is TGTGCCAGCAGAGAACGGACAGGGACTAGCAATCAGCCCCAGCATTTT.

This chain joins TRBV7-8 and TRBJ1-4; the D gene is possibly TRBD1 (5 bases). Per germline, CDR1 SGHVS and CDR2 FQNEAQ. CDR3 size: 13 residues. Trimming pared 4 bases from V and 13 bases from J, leaving 16 bases between. CDR3 loop: CASSWVGGDLLFF. The CDR3 DNA is TGTGCCAGCAGCTGGGTGGGGGGGGATTTACTGTTTTTT.

This clone came up once. V gene TRBV2 combines with J gene TRBJ2-7; TRBD2 might be the D (7 bases). This CDR3 is 14 amino acids long. Between the trimmed V and J ends, which lost 7 bases and 1 base, there was a span of 14 bases. Germline CDR1 reads SNHLY; CDR2 reads FYNNEI. The CDR3 region is CASKGGFQSYEQYF. The CDR3 DNA sequence: TGTGCCAGCAAGGGGGGGTTTCAGTCCTACGAGCAGTACTTC.

The rearrangement links TRBV2 to TRBJ2-2; a possible D gene is TRBD1 (6 bases). Trimming took 4 bases from V and 4 from J, leaving 13 bases between them. The germline V gene encodes CDR1 SNHLY and CDR2 FYNNEI. The CDR3 has 15 amino acids. This chain's CDR3 is CASSVLLGGTGELFF. In DNA, the CDR3 is TGTGCCAGCAGTGTCTTACTAGGGGGCACCGGGGAGCTGTTTTTT. The whole variable domain, filled in from reference TRBV2 and TRBJ2-2, reads EPEVTQTPSHQVTQMGQEVILRCVPISNHLYFYWYRQILGQKVEFLVSFYNNEISEKSEIFDDQFSVERPDGSNFTLKIRSTKLEDSAMYFCASSVLLGGTGELFFGEGSRLTVL.

The chain employs TRBV3-1 (or the pseudogene TRBV3-2) and TRBJ1-1; tentatively, D is TRBD1 (6 bases). Deletions cut 0 bases from V and 10 bases from J, with 9 bases between. CDR1 and CDR2 (germline): LGHDT, YNNKEL (reference sequence). This CDR3 region has 12 residues. This chain's CDR3 is CASSQEGGRAFF. The CDR3 DNA follows: TGTGCCAGCAGCCAAGAGGGGGGGCGAGCTTTCTTT.

The V gene is TRBV4-2, the J gene TRBJ2-1; TRBD2 matches 13 bases. The CDR3 totals 16 residues. CDR1 and CDR2 (germline): LGHNA, YNFKEQ. Trimming removed 0 bases from V and 9 bases from J; junction bases left unmatched: 5. CDR3 DNA: TGTGCCAGCAGCCAAGACGGGACTAGCGGGGCCCGTGAGCAGTTCTTC. Its translation is CASSQDGTSGAREQFF.

Comments on this clone: The conserved final phenylalanine or tryptophan is absent from the CDR3, which likely points to a read error. The DNA is omitted, as the CDR3 cannot be located on it reliably, and the CDR3 follows TCRdb's listing. This chain joins TRBV12-3 or TRBV12-4 and TRBJ1-1. With termini counted, the CDR3 has 11 amino acids. This CDR3 is CASSLEGGQNL.

This chain connects TRBV12-3 or TRBV12-4 to TRBJ1-2, with 7 bases that match TRBD1. The CDR3 runs to 13 residues. Trimming cost V 7 bases and J 8 bases; bases outside gene matches: 10. CDR3 DNA: TGTGCCAGCACGTACAGGGGCGGTGAAGGCTACACCTTC. This encodes CASTYRGGEGYTF.

The chain joins TRBV7-3 to TRBJ2-2, with D possibly TRBD1 on 6 matching bases. CDR1 is SGHTA and CDR2 is FQGTGA in the germline V gene. There are 14 residues in the CDR3. Trimming left V 5 bases short and J 4 bases short, with 11 bases between. The CDR3 sequence is CASSHRDITGELFF. CDR3 sequence (DNA): TGTGCCAGCAGCCATCGGGACATCACCGGGGAGCTGTTTTTT.

The chain uses TRBV5-1 and TRBJ2-5, with D hard to call. CDR1 and CDR2 (germline): SGHRS, YFSETQ. CDR3 length equals 11 residues. Deletions cut 4 bases from V and 3 bases from J, with 4 bases between. The DNA of the CDR3 is TGCGCCAGCAGCGCGGAAGAGACCCAGTACTTC. Translated, it gives CASSAEETQYF.

This chain joins TRBV9 and TRBJ1-6; the D gene is possibly TRBD1 (5 bases). Germline V gene data show CDR1 as SGDLS and CDR2 as YYNGEE. This CDR3 has 15 amino acids. The germline V and J ends were trimmed by 4 bases and 8 bases, with 16 bases remaining between them. CDR3 sequence: CASSPFGTVDSPLHF. In DNA form, the CDR3 reads TGTGCCAGCAGCCCCTTCGGGACTGTTGATTCACCCCTCCACTTT.

The genes are TRBV6-5 and TRBJ1-1; TRBD1 agrees at 7 bases. V dropped 8 bases and J dropped 5; count of bases not matched to a gene: 2. Germline lookup yields CDR1 MNHEY and CDR2 SVGAGI. The CDR3 contains 11 residues. The CDR3 reads CASDRATEAFF. The CDR3 nucleotides are TGTGCCAGCGACAGGGCTACTGAAGCTTTCTTT.

V usage is TRBV29-1 and J usage is TRBJ2-7; TRBD1 might be the D (5 bases). V lost 0 bases to trimming and J lost 4 bases, with 13 bases between them. Germline values: CDR1 SQVTM, CDR2 ANQGSEA. The CDR3 length is 14 residues. The CDR3 DNA reads as TGCAGCGTTGAAGAAGTCGGACCAGGGTACGAGCAGTACTTC. Translating it yields CSVEEVGPGYEQYF.

The rearrangement uses TRBV30 and TRBJ1-1, with D unresolved. CDR1 is GTSNPN and CDR2 is SVGIG in the germline V gene (reference sequence). The CDR3 has 12 amino acids. Trimming took off 6 bases at V and 1 base at J, with 9 bases between the two ends. The CDR3 protein is CACAAGNTEAFF. CDR3 coding DNA: TGTGCCTGTGCTGCGGGGAACACTGAAGCTTTCTTT. Supplemented by reference TRBV30 and TRBJ1-1, the full variable domain reads SQTIHQWPATLVQPVGSPLSLECTVEGTSNPNLYWYRQAAGRGLQLLFYSVGIGQISSEVPQNLSASRPQDRQFILSSKKLLLSDSGFYLCACAAGNTEAFFGQGTRLTVV.

This rearrangement joins TRBV27 to TRBJ1-6; D remains unclear. The CDR3 loop spans 14 amino acids. The germline V and J ends were trimmed by 3 bases and 9 bases, with 12 bases remaining between them. Germline V gives CDR1 MNHEY, CDR2 SMNVEV (reference sequence). This CDR3 reads CASSFQVASSPLHF. As DNA, the CDR3 is TGTGCCAGCAGTTTTCAGGTGGCTTCTTCACCCCTCCACTTT.

The chain uses TRBV3-1 (or the pseudogene TRBV3-2) and TRBJ2-5; tentatively, D is TRBD2 (6 bases). The length of the CDR3 is 15 residues. V was clipped by 3 bases and J by 5 bases, with 16 bases between them. Germline loops: CDR1 LGHDT, CDR2 YNNKEL (reference sequence). CDR3 sequence reads: CASSQPLGGIETQYF. The DNA for the CDR3 is TGTGCCAGCAGCCAGCCCTTGGGCGGGATTGAGACCCAGTACTTC.

The V gene is TRBV6-6, the J gene TRBJ2-2, with D uncertain. Per germline, CDR1 MNHNY and CDR2 SVGAGI (reference sequence). V was shortened by 2 bases and J by 1 base, with 8 bases between the two germline ends. This CDR3 is 15 amino acids long. DNA for the CDR3: TGTGCCAGCAGTTACATCCCGGTGAACACCGGGGAGCTGTTTTTT. It specifies CASSYIPVNTGELFF.

This chain connects TRBV25-1 to TRBJ1-1; D is possibly TRBD1 (5 bases). The CDR3 runs 15 residues. The V and J ends lost 3 bases and 2 bases respectively, with 13 bases between them. The germline V gene has CDR1 MGHDK and CDR2 SYGVNS. The CDR3 region is CASSDQGGGNTEAFF. CDR3 in DNA: TGTGCCAGCAGTGACCAGGGCGGGGGTAACACTGAAGCTTTCTTT.

The chain has TRBV4-1 and TRBJ1-2; D remains unclear. The V end was cut by 1 base, the J end by 7 bases, with 13 bases between. The CDR3 length is 14 residues. Germline V CDR1 and CDR2: MGHRA, YSYEKL. CDR3 amino acids: CASSQGREGGGYTF. CDR3 in DNA: TGCGCCAGCAGCCAAGGTAGGGAGGGTGGTGGCTACACCTTC.

This clone was recorded only once. The chain links TRBV25-1 to TRBJ2-1; D may be TRBD1 (5 bases). V lost 8 bases to trimming and J lost 0 bases, with 14 bases between them. Germline loops: CDR1 MGHDK, CDR2 SYGVNS. This CDR3 comprises 15 residues. CDR3 sequence: CASPPRQSSYNEQFF. The CDR3 region has the DNA TGTGCCAGCCCTCCCCGACAGAGCTCCTACAATGAGCAGTTCTTC.

This clone showed up just once. The chain links TRBV24-1 to TRBJ2-5, with 9 bases fitting TRBD1. This CDR3 region has 14 residues. Germline lookup yields CDR1 KGHDR and CDR2 SFDVKD. The ends lost 6 bases at V and 4 bases at J; junction bases unmatched: 5. The CDR3 nucleotides are TGTGCCACCAGTACAGGGGGCCTGGGAGAGACCCAGTACTTC. This encodes CATSTGGLGETQYF.

The chain combines TRBV23-1 with TRBJ1-6; TRBD1 matches at 9 bases. TRBV23-1 is assigned to the ORF class and has an uncertain function. Trimming at V came to 0 bases and at J to 10 bases, leaving 10 bases not matched to a gene. This CDR3 has 17 amino acids. The CDR3 protein is CASSQSRRDRALSPLHF. CDR3 nucleotide sequence: TGCGCCAGCAGTCAATCGAGAAGGGACAGGGCCTTATCACCCCTCCACTTT.

The J gene is TRBJ2-1, the V gene TRBV20-1; maybe TRBD2 (6 bases). V dropped 3 bases and J dropped 2 bases, with 17 bases sitting between them. Germline V gives CDR1 DFQATT, CDR2 SNEGSKA (reference sequence). CDR3 length: 16 residues. CDR3 in DNA: TGCAGTGCTAGTTCAAATAGCGGAGGAACCTACAATGAGCAGTTCTTC. Its translation is CSASSNSGGTYNEQFF.

The chain combines TRBV5-1 with TRBJ2-1, with TRBD2 as a possible D gene (6 bases). Trimming removed 1 base at V and 2 bases at J, with 10 bases between. The germline gives CDR1 SGHRS, CDR2 YFSETQ. There are 15 residues in the CDR3. The CDR3 DNA reads as TGCGCCAGCAGCTTGTCACGGACTACCTACAATGAGCAGTTCTTC. This gives the protein CASSLSRTTYNEQFF.

V usage is TRBV5-6 and J usage is TRBJ1-1; a possible D gene is TRBD1 (5 bases). There are 14 residues in the CDR3. V dropped 0 bases and J dropped 11 bases, with 17 bases sitting between them. Germline V gene lookup returns CDR1 SGHDT and CDR2 YYEEEE. The CDR3 coding sequence is TGTGCCAGCAGCTTGGCTCTGGACACCTCAAGGGCTTTCTTT. It yields the protein CASSLALDTSRAFF.

V usage is TRBV5-1 and J usage is TRBJ2-3; 7 nucleotides align to TRBD2. In germline, CDR1 is SGHRS, CDR2 YFSETQ. The V and J ends lost 0 bases and 1 base, in that order; junction bases with no gene match: 5. The CDR3 extends over 16 amino acids. CDR3 region: CASSLDGGEGTDTQYF. The DNA of the CDR3 is TGCGCCAGCAGCTTGGATGGGGGGGAGGGCACAGATACGCAGTATTTT.